These 23 T cell receptor beta chains came from one sample sequenced in a study of response to subunit inactivated influenza vaccine. TCRdb used MiXCR to reprocess the RT-PCR reads, holding one entry per CDR3 protein. The table lists around 570,000 distinct CDR3 sequences, about 11% of them singletons, with roughly 11% in the top ten. The data were also submitted as part of a second study, on T cells expressing NK-cell markers. That source reports: As the method of synthesis, 5'RACE template switching with UMIs yielded TCR beta cDNA.

The starting material was PBMCs from blood, obtained on the day of vaccination. The origin of the receptors is a man aged 50 to 59 who received an inactivated influenza vaccine.

This clonotype was seen a few times. The CDR3 DNA follows: TGTGCCAGCAGCCGCGATCAGCGGGTCCTAACTCCTGCAGATACGCAGTATTTT. Its protein product is CASSRDQRVLTPADTQYF. The chain has TRBV6-1 and TRBJ2-3; perhaps TRBD2 as D (6 bases). Germline V gene data show CDR1 as MNHNS and CDR2 as SASEGT. V dropped 6 bases and J dropped 4 bases, with 26 bases sitting between them. This CDR3 is 18 amino acids long.

This clonotype was observed at least ten times. The chain has TRBV20-1 and TRBJ2-1; maybe TRBD2 (7 bases). This CDR3 comprises 17 residues. The ends were cut back, 0 bases at V and 7 bases at J, with 22 bases in the middle. Germline assignment: CDR1 DFQATT and CDR2 SNEGSKA (reference sequence). CDR3 region: CSARDPGSRGGINEQFF. CDR3 coding DNA: TGCAGTGCTAGAGATCCCGGCTCGAGGGGGGGTATTAATGAGCAGTTCTTC.

The chain joins TRBV4-1 to TRBJ1-1; D gene unclear. CDR3 length: 13 amino acids. CDR1 MGHRA and CDR2 YSYEKL come from the germline V gene. V was cut by 5 bases and J by 4 bases, with 11 bases left in between. CDR3 in amino acids: CASSVRGSTEAFF. CDR3 bases: TGCGCCAGCAGCGTCCGGGGATCCACTGAAGCTTTCTTT.

Ten or more counts support this clonotype. The chain joins TRBV12-3 or TRBV12-4 to TRBJ2-1, with 12 bases matching TRBD2. With 3 bases clipped from V and 6 bases from J, the junction kept 0 bases outside the gene matches. The CDR3 is made up of 14 amino acids. CDR3 region: CASSLTSGSNEQFF. The DNA for the CDR3 is TGTGCCAGCAGTTTGACTAGCGGGAGCAATGAGCAGTTCTTC.

This clonotype was detected only a few times. The chain links TRBV7-6 to TRBJ1-6, with unresolved D. CDR1 SGHVS and CDR2 FNYEAQ come from the germline V gene. CDR3 size: 13 residues. Trimming took 1 base from V and 14 from J, leaving 12 bases between them. The CDR3 DNA reads as TGTGCCAGCAGCTTAGAAGGAGGTCCAACCCTCCACTTT. Amino acids: CASSLEGGPTLHF.

This chain connects TRBV6-1 to TRBJ2-1; 7 bases fit TRBD1. Trimming removed 2 bases from V and 0 bases from J; junction bases left unmatched: 4. CDR1 and CDR2 from the germline V gene are MNHNS and SASEGT. The CDR3 spans 16 residues. CDR3 in DNA: TGTGCCAGCAGTGAAAATGCAGGGGGCTCCTACAATGAGCAGTTCTTC. Amino acids: CASSENAGGSYNEQFF.

The chain is built from TRBV9 and TRBJ2-1, with TRBD2 identical over 14 bases. CDR1 and CDR2 from the germline V gene are SGDLS and YYNGEE. Germline trimming cut 4 bases from V and 5 bases from J; bases unmatched to any gene: 8. This CDR3 has 17 residues. CDR3 amino acids: CASSLGTSGRIDNEQFF. CDR3 DNA sequence: TGTGCCAGCAGCCTTGGGACTAGCGGGAGAATCGACAATGAGCAGTTCTTC.

This clonotype was seen a few times. The V gene is TRBV18, the J gene TRBJ2-7, with 12 bases aligning to TRBD2. The CDR3 sequence is 15 residues long. With V trimmed by 4 bases and J by 2 bases, 3 bases remained unmatched. Germline V CDR1 and CDR2: KGHSH, LQKENI. The CDR3, as DNA: TGTGCCAGCTCACTTACTAGCGGGAGGACCTACGAGCAGTACTTC. Its translation: CASSLTSGRTYEQYF.

This clonotype was seen a few times. The chain is built from TRBV20-1 and TRBJ1-4, with D perhaps matching TRBD1 (5 bases). Looked up from germline, CDR1 is DFQATT and CDR2 is SNEGSKA (reference sequence). This CDR3 contains 14 residues. CDR3 DNA: TGCACCGCTAGGAGAATTCAGGGTGGAGAAAAACTGTTTTTT. The encoded protein is CTARRIQGGEKLFF.

This clonotype has at least ten counts. This chain joins TRBV6-2 or TRBV6-3 and TRBJ1-2; D is uncertain. The V gene lost 8 bases and the J gene lost 0 bases, with 13 bases spanning the gap. Germline-derived CDR1 and CDR2 are MNHEY and SVGEGT. There are 14 residues in the CDR3. CDR3 DNA sequence: TGTGCCAGCGGAGAGACACGGCCTAACTATGGCTACACCTTC. Its translation is CASGETRPNYGYTF.

The chain recombines TRBV10-3 with TRBJ2-3, with D possibly being TRBD1 (6 bases). CDR1 is ENHRY and CDR2 is SYGVKD in the germline V gene. V was cut by 8 bases and J by 2 bases, with 11 bases left in between. This CDR3 spans 13 amino acids. CDR3 in DNA: TGTGCCATCCAAGGACAGACCACAGATACGCAGTATTTT. This encodes CAIQGQTTDTQYF.

This clonotype was counted at least ten times. V is TRBV4-3 and J is TRBJ2-3, with 13 bases identical to TRBD2. From germline, CDR1 is LGHNA and CDR2 YSLEER. The trim removed 3 bases at V and 7 bases at J, leaving 4 bases unmatched. The CDR3 runs to 15 residues. Here the CDR3 DNA reads TGCGCCAGCAGCCAGGGGACTAGCGGGGAGTATACGCAGTATTTT. Protein: CASSQGTSGEYTQYF.

Written as DNA, the CDR3 is TGTGCCAGCAGCCAAGATCAATGGATAACCTACAATGAGCAGTTCTTC. Translating it yields CASSQDQWITYNEQFF. V and J are TRBV3-1 and TRBJ2-1; no reliable D call. The CDR3 has 16 residues. Germline V lookup: CDR1 LGHDT, CDR2 YNNKEL (reference sequence). V was cut by 0 bases and J by 2 bases, with 11 bases left in between.

This clonotype was seen only a few times. The chain carries TRBV10-3 and TRBJ2-7, with a tentative D call TRBD2 (5 bases). Germline CDR1 is ENHRY and CDR2 is SYGVKD. CDR3 length: 14 residues. V was clipped by 2 bases and J by 0 bases, with 8 bases between them. The CDR3 is CAISERGPSYEQYF. In DNA form, the CDR3 reads TGTGCCATCAGTGAGCGGGGTCCCTCCTACGAGCAGTACTTC.

V gene TRBV12-3 or TRBV12-4 combines with J gene TRBJ2-7; D is ambiguous. Trimming took 6 bases from V and 3 from J, leaving 9 bases between them. The CDR3 covers 12 residues. The CDR3 bases are TGTGCCAGCAGGGGGAACGGCTACGAGCAGTACTTC. Its translation: CASRGNGYEQYF.

This clonotype was counted only a few times. The chain uses TRBV6-2 or TRBV6-3 and TRBJ1-1; 11 bases align to TRBD1. The CDR3 runs to 19 residues. Germline loops: CDR1 MNHEY, CDR2 SVGEGT. Unmatched junction bases numbered 13, after V lost 0 bases and J lost 4 bases. CDR3 DNA sequence: TGTGCCAGCAGTTACTCTCCGGGACAGGGGGTTAGTAGGAGCACTGAAGCTTTCTTT. This gives the protein CASSYSPGQGVSRSTEAFF.

The gene calls are TRBV6-2 or TRBV6-3 and TRBJ2-7, with TRBD1 matching over 7 bases. The CDR3 runs to 15 residues. Germline V gives CDR1 MNHEY, CDR2 SVGEGT. V shed 6 bases and J 4 bases; nucleotides not matched to a gene: 12. The CDR3 DNA sequence: TGTGCCAGCAGAAGCCAAATGACAGGGTGGTACGAGCAGTACTTC. It codes for CASRSQMTGWYEQYF.

The chain links TRBV28 to TRBJ2-7; D may match TRBD1 or TRBD2 (5 bases each). V dropped 5 bases and J dropped 0 bases, with 11 bases sitting between them. Germline-derived CDR1 and CDR2 are MDHEN and SYDVKM. This CDR3 is 14 amino acids long. The CDR3 region is CASSRDGVSYEQYF. In DNA form, the CDR3 reads TGTGCCAGCAGTAGGGACGGAGTCTCCTACGAGCAGTACTTC.

This clonotype has just a few counts. The rearrangement joins TRBV15 to TRBJ2-5; 9 bases are a match to TRBD2. CDR1 is LNHNV and CDR2 is YYDKDF in the germline V gene (reference sequence). Trimming took 8 bases from V and 1 from J; bases not matched to a gene: 14. The CDR3 has 17 residues. The CDR3 reads CATYRERAGGLQETQYF. The CDR3 DNA reads TGTGCCACCTATAGGGAACGAGCGGGGGGCCTCCAAGAGACCCAGTACTTC.

In this sample, this clonotype turned up a few times. The rearrangement joins TRBV24-1 to TRBJ2-5, with 7 bases that match TRBD1. The length of the CDR3 is 14 residues. V shed 5 bases, J shed 2 bases, and the junction held 4 bases outside the gene matches. CDR1 is KGHDR, CDR2 SFDVKD, per germline. CDR3 region: CATSGDSLQETQYF. The CDR3 coding sequence is TGTGCCACCAGTGGGGACAGCTTACAAGAGACCCAGTACTTC.

There are a few counts of this clonotype. One end of the junction varies from germline; a read error may be responsible. V is TRBV14 and J is TRBJ2-3; D might be TRBD1 or TRBD2, each matching 6 bases. The CDR3 sequence is 14 residues long. CDR1 is SGHDN and CDR2 is FVKESK in the germline V gene. Here the CDR3 reads CASRQGGAGDTQYF. In DNA form, the CDR3 reads TGTGCCAGCAGGCAAGGGGGAGCGGGAGATACGCAGTATTTT. Using reference TRBV14 and TRBJ2-3 for the parts outside the CDR3, the full variable domain is EAGVTQFPSHSVIEKGQTVTLRCDPISGHDNLYWYRRVMGKEIKFLLHFVKESKQDESGMPNNRFLAERTGGTYSTLKVQPAELEDSGVYFCASRQGGAGDTQYFGPGTRLTVL.

This clonotype showed up just a few times. CDR3 DNA sequence: TGTGCCAGTAGTCCCACCGGGACAGAGTATGGCTACACCTTC. Translation: CASSPTGTEYGYTF. The chain couples TRBV19 to TRBJ1-2, with 7 nucleotides matching TRBD1. Germline assignment: CDR1 LNHDA and CDR2 SQIVND (reference sequence). J was trimmed by 5 bases and V by 5 bases; bases with no gene match: 8. The CDR3 is 14 residues long.

The V call is TRBV5-4, the J call TRBJ1-6; tentative D call: TRBD1 (6 bases). This CDR3 contains 18 residues. Germline loops: CDR1 SGHNT, CDR2 YYREEE (reference sequence). Trimming cost V 4 bases and J 1 base, with 18 bases left between them. For the CDR3, the DNA is TGTGCCAGCAGCCGAAAGGACAGTCCTGGGTCCTATAATTCACCCCTCCACTTT. Amino acid sequence: CASSRKDSPGSYNSPLHF.